This T cell receptor beta chain emerged from a study of blood T cell repertoires in COVID-19 (dated by TCRdb to about 2020). The study in broad terms: Collaborator samples came from the United States, Italy and Spain and covered acute and convalescent phases of COVID-19. The material from the prospective study consisted of cDNA or gDNA derived from T cells, B-cell-depleted T cells, or PBMCs. A freely available public database, intended as a resource for researchers studying the immune response to SARS-CoV-2, is where the repertoires were released. Samples came from the ongoing ImmuneRACE study (first 160 participants) plus 1,254 subjects from 6 global collaborators. HLA class I and class II types, where available, came from metadata supplied by the sample provider rather than from assay-based typing. The dataset comprised deeply sampled blood TCRbeta repertoires from subjects exposed to, actively infected with, or recovered from COVID-19. The sample metadata nearly always contained a de-identified subject ID, COVID-19 status, age in years and sex.

Whole blood was collected in K2EDTA tubes by collaborating institutions according to the institutions' own protocols. For TCRbeta analysis, collaborators shipped samples in one of three forms: frozen whole blood, isolated PBMCs, or DNA extracted from either of those sample types. TCRbeta CDR3 regions were amplified from genomic DNA using the immunoSEQ Assay, a bias-controlled multiplex PCR. Per the authors' processing: The number of nucleated cells in each sample was estimated by amplification of reference gene primers within the assay. To quantify the absolute abundance of each unique TCRbeta CDR3 rearrangement, sequence reads were collapsed and filtered. For each sample, productive Simpson clonality was calculated as the square root of Simpson's diversity index across productive rearrangements. TCRdb retrieved this table from immuneACCESS and kept in-frame rearrangements only. Not all clones are present; in checked studies, unresolved V genes account for under half, and no reason is known for the remainder. That table furnishes V, J and clone size, whereas the DNA furnished D and trimming. Counted in this sample were 200,000 to 300,000 clones; approximately 91% of them appeared once. Around 0.7% of the sample is held by the ten biggest clonotypes.

The CDR3, from cysteine to phenylalanine, totals 13 residues. CDR3 DNA only is kept here, 39 bases in frame from base 1. V lost 2 bases and J lost 2 bases; the stretch between them is 7 bases long. The germline V gene (reference sequence) gives CDR1 as MNHEY and CDR2 as SMNVEV. Results and caveats for the whole study, not just this receptor: Clinical and demographic metadata were provided uncurated, with the amount varying by source and participant.

Comment on this clone: Which antigen it targets is not known. No base quality information exists; no much larger clone differs at one position. Additional DNA sequences in this sample encode the identical CDR3.

The sequencing input was peripheral blood. The chain was built from TRBV27 and TRBJ2-7; TRBD1 is perhaps the D gene, given 5 matching bases. The sequence was obtained from a human donor in a cohort sampled during active COVID-19. The nucleotide sequence reads as follows: TGTGCCAGCAGTTTAGACAGAGCCTACGAGCAGTACTTC. This yields the protein CASSLDRAYEQYF.